Listed here are 13 T cell receptor beta chains from one sample, sequenced in a study of blood T cell repertoires in COVID-19. Sequencing used immunoSEQ multiplex PCR; TCRdb keeps in-frame clones, though not all of them. The data show around 190,000 clones, with 89% seen just once and about 1.9% held by the top ten. Sequences were obtained from peripheral blood. The receptor source for this set is a man aged 18 to 30 who had recovered from COVID-19.

This clone appeared a single time. This chain's CDR3 is CASSQEGQGIVYEQYF. The CDR3 nucleotides read TGTGCCAGCAGCCAAGAGGGACAGGGCATAGTCTACGAGCAGTACTTC. This rearrangement joins TRBV4-2 to TRBJ2-7; 9 nucleotides line up with TRBD1. V lost 0 bases to trimming and J lost 3 bases; unmatched junction nucleotides: 6. Germline loops: CDR1 LGHNA, CDR2 YNFKEQ. This CDR3 spans 16 amino acids.

The rearrangement links TRBV21-1 to TRBJ1-1. TRBV21-1 is marked as a pseudogene. The length of the CDR3 is 16 residues. The CDR3, as DNA: TGTGCCAGCAGCCTTACCTGGGGGGTGGTGAGCACTGAAGCTTTCTTT. It yields the protein CASSLTWGVVSTEAFF.

This rearrangement joins TRBV29-1 to TRBJ2-7; no definite D call. The CDR3 runs to 12 residues. V lost 1 base, J lost 7 bases, and 11 bases lay in between. CDR1 is SQVTM, CDR2 ANQGSEA, per germline. The CDR3 region is CSVEGLPSEQYF. The DNA for the CDR3 is TGCAGCGTTGAAGGGCTTCCCTCTGAGCAGTACTTC.

The chain is built from TRBV9 and TRBJ2-5; D is uncertain. Trimming shortened V by 4 bases and J by 5 bases, and 12 bases separated the two germline ends. This CDR3 spans 13 amino acids. Germline CDR1 SGDLS, CDR2 YYNGEE. CDR3 protein: CASSSRLKETQYF. DNA for the CDR3: TGTGCCAGCAGCTCAAGACTGAAGGAGACCCAGTACTTC.

In its sample, this clone was seen once. The chain links TRBV11-2 to TRBJ2-2, with TRBD2 matching 9 bases. The CDR3 extends over 13 amino acids. The junction had 5 bases not matched to a gene; V was cut back by 7 bases and J by 8 bases. Germline CDR1 reads SGHAT; CDR2 reads FQNNGV. The CDR3 nucleotides are TGTGCCAGCACCCAGCGGGGGGATGGGGAGCTGTTTTTT. Amino acids: CASTQRGDGELFF.

This rearrangement joins TRBV4-3 to TRBJ2-2, with 7 bases fitting TRBD1. The CDR3 contains 15 residues. The germline V gene encodes CDR1 LGHNA and CDR2 YSLEER. Germline trimming cut 3 bases from V and 2 bases from J; bases unmatched to any gene: 3. The CDR3 sequence is CASSQGTVNTGELFF. CDR3 nucleotide sequence: TGCGCCAGCAGCCAGGGGACAGTCAACACCGGGGAGCTGTTTTTT.

The chain joins TRBV7-9 to TRBJ1-5; 8 bases fit TRBD1. V was pared by 4 bases and J by 5 bases, with 1 base of the junction left unmatched. The length of the CDR3 is 13 residues. Germline CDR1 SEHNR, CDR2 FQNEAQ (reference sequence). The CDR3 reads CASSSTGDQPQHF. DNA for the CDR3: TGTGCCAGCAGCTCGACAGGGGATCAGCCCCAGCATTTT.

This clone came up a few times. This chain joins TRBV10-2 and TRBJ1-6; D gene unclear. V shed 2 bases and J shed 10 bases, with 15 bases lying between them. CDR1 is WSHSY and CDR2 is SAAADI in the germline V gene. The CDR3 has 15 amino acids. This CDR3 is CASSEPRRVRSPLHF. CDR3 sequence (DNA): TGCGCCAGCAGTGAGCCCCGGCGGGTCCGATCACCCCTCCACTTT.

The DNA for the CDR3 is TGTGCCAGCAGGAGGTTCCGAGCGGGAGAGAACACCGGGGAGCTGTTTTTT. Its protein is CASRRFRAGENTGELFF. The chain links TRBV7-3 to TRBJ2-2; TRBD2 aligns across 8 bases. Losses at the gene ends were 6 bases for V and 1 base for J; bases not matched to a gene: 10. There are 17 residues in the CDR3. Looked up from germline, CDR1 is SGHTA and CDR2 is FQGTGA. The full variable domain, completed using reference TRBV7-3 and TRBJ2-2, is GAGVSQTPSNKVTEKGKYVELRCDPISGHTALYWYRQSLGQGPEFLIYFQGTGAADDSGLPNDRFFAVRPEGSVSTLKIQRTERGDSAVYLCASRRFRAGENTGELFFGEGSRLTVL.

The V gene is TRBV12-5, the J gene TRBJ1-3; 7 nucleotides agree with TRBD1. J lost 3 bases, V lost 0 bases, and 8 bases had no gene match. This CDR3 has 17 amino acids. CDR1 and CDR2 (germline): LGHNT, FRNRAP. DNA of the CDR3: TGTGCTAGTGGTTTGGTCGAGGGGCCAGGGGGTGGAAACACCATATATTTT. This translates into CASGLVEGPGGGNTIYF.

The CDR3 sequence: CASTPYPTGELFF. The CDR3 DNA reads as TGTGCCAGCACCCCGTATCCCACCGGGGAGCTGTTTTTT. The chain is built from TRBV6-5 and TRBJ2-2; D remains unclear. The germline V gene has CDR1 MNHEY and CDR2 SVGAGI. Trimming took 7 bases from V and 4 from J, leaving 10 bases between them. This CDR3 contains 13 residues.

The genes are TRBV7-6 and TRBJ2-1, with TRBD2 matching over 9 bases. V shed 4 bases and J 9 bases; nucleotides not matched to a gene: 7. CDR1 is SGHVS, CDR2 FNYEAQ, per germline. The CDR3 covers 14 residues. The CDR3 nucleotides read TGTGCCAGCAGCTCCACCGGACTAGCGATTGAGCAGTTCTTC. This codes for CASSSTGLAIEQFF. Variable domain in full (rest from reference TRBV7-6 and TRBJ2-1): GAGVSQSPRYKVTKRGQDVALRCDPISGHVSLYWYRQALGQGPEFLTYFNYEAQQDKSGLPNDRFSAERPEGSISTLTIQRTEQRDSAMYRCASSSTGLAIEQFFGPGTRLTVL.

J is TRBJ2-7 and V is TRBV19; 11 nucleotides match TRBD1. J lost 9 bases, V lost 6 bases, and 7 bases had no gene match. The CDR3 sequence is 13 residues long. Germline CDR1 LNHDA, CDR2 SQIVND (reference sequence). In nucleotides, the CDR3 is TGTGCCAGTAGCCGGGACAGGGGGGCTCGGCAGTACTTC. Translating it yields CASSRDRGARQYF.